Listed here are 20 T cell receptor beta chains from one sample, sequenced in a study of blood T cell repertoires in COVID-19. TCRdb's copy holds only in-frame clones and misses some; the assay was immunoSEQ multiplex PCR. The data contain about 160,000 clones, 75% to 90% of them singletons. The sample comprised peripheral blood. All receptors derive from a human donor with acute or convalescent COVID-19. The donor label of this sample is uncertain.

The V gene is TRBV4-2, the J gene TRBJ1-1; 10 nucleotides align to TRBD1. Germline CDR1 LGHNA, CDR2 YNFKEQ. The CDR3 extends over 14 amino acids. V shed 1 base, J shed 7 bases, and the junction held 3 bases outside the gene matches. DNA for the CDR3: TGTGCCAGCAGCCAAGGAGACAGGGGGCGTGAAGCTTTCTTT. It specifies CASSQGDRGREAFF.

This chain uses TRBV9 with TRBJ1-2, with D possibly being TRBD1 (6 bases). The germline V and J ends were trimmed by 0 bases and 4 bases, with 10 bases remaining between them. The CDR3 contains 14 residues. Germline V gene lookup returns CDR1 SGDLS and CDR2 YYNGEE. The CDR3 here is CASSVVDSTYGYTF. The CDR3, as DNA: TGTGCCAGCAGCGTAGTGGACAGTACCTATGGCTACACCTTC.

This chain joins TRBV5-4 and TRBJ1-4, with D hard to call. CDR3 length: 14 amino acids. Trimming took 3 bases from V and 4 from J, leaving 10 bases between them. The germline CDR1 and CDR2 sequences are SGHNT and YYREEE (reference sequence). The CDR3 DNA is TGTGCCAGCAGCTCATCCGGGAGTAATGAAAAACTGTTTTTT. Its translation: CASSSSGSNEKLFF.

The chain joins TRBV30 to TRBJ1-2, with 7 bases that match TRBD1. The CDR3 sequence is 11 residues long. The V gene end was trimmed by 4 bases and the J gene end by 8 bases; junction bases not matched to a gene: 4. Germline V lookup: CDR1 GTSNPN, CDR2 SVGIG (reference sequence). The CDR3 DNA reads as TGTGCCTGGACCTACAGGGGCGGCTACACCTTC. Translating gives CAWTYRGGYTF.

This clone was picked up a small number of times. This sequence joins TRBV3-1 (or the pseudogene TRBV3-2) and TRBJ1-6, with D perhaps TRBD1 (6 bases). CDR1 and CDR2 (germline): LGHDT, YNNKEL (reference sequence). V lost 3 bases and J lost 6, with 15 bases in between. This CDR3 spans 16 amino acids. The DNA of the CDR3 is TGTGCCAGCAGCCACTTAAACAGGGCTGGTAATTCACCCCTCCACTTT. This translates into CASSHLNRAGNSPLHF.

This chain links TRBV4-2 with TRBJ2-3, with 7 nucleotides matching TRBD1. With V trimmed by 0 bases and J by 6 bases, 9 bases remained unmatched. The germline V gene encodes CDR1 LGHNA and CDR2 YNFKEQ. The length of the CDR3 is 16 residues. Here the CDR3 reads CASSQDLARGIDTQYF. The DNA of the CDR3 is TGTGCCAGCAGCCAAGATCTTGCCAGGGGGATTGATACGCAGTATTTT.

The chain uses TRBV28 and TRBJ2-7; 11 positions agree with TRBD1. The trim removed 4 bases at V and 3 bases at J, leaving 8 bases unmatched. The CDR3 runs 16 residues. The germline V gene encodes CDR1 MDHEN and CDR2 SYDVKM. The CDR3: CASSSLGQGAVYEQYF. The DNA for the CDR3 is TGTGCCAGCAGTTCCCTCGGACAGGGGGCAGTCTACGAGCAGTACTTC.

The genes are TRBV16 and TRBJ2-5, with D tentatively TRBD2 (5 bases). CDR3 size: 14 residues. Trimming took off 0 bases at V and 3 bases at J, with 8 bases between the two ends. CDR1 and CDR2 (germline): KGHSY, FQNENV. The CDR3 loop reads CASSQSYGEETQYF. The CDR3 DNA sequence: TGTGCCAGCAGCCAATCTTACGGGGAAGAGACCCAGTACTTC.

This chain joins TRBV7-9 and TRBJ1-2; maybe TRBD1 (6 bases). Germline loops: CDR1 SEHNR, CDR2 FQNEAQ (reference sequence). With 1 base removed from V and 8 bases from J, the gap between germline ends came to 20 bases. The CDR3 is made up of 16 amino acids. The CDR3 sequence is CASSLVGDLTGLGYTF. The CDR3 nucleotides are TGTGCCAGCAGCTTAGTTGGGGACCTTACAGGGTTGGGCTACACCTTC. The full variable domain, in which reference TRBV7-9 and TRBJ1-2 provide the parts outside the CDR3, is DTGVSQNPRHKITKRGQNVTFRCDPISEHNRLYWYRQTLGQGPEFLTYFQNEAQLEKSRLLSDRFSAERPKGSFSTLEIQRTEQGDSAMYLCASSLVGDLTGLGYTFGSGTRLTVV.

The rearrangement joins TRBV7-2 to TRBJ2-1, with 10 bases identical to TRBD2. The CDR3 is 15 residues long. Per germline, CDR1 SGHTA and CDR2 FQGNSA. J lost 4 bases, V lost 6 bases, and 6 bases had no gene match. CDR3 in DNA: TGTGCCAGCAGTCAACTAGCGGGGCGTTACAATGAGCAGTTCTTC. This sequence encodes CASSQLAGRYNEQFF.

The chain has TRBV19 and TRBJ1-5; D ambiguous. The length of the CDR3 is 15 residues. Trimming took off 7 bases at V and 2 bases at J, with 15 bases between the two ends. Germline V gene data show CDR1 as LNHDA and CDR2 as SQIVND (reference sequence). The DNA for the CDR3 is TGTGCCAGTACCTCCCTGGGCGCCGGCAATCAGCCCCAGCATTTT. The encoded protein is CASTSLGAGNQPQHF.

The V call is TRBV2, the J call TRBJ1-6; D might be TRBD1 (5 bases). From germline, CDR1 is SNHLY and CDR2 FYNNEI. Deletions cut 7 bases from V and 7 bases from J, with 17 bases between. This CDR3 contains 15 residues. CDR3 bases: TGTGCCAGCACCTCTACCGGGGGGTTAAATTCACCCCTCCACTTT. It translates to CASTSTGGLNSPLHF. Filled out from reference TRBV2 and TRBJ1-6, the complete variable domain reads EPEVTQTPSHQVTQMGQEVILRCVPISNHLYFYWYRQILGQKVEFLVSFYNNEISEKSEIFDDQFSVERPDGSNFTLKIRSTKLEDSAMYFCASTSTGGLNSPLHFGNGTRLTVT.

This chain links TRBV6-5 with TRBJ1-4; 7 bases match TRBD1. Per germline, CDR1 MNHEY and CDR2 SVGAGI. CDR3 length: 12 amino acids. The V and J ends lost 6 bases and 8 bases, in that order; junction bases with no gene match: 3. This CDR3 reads CASRRGREKLFF. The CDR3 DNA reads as TGTGCCAGCAGGAGGGGGCGAGAAAAACTGTTTTTT.

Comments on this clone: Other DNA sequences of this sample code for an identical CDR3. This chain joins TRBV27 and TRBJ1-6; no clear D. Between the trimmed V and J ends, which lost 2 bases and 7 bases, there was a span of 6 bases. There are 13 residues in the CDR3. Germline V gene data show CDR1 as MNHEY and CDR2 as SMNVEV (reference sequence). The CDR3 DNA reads TGTGCCAGCAGTTTAATCTTAAATTCACCCCTCCACTTT. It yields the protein CASSLILNSPLHF.

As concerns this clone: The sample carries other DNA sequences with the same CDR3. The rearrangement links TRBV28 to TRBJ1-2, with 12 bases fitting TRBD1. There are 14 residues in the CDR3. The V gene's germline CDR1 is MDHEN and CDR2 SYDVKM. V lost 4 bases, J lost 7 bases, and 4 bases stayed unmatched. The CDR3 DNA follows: TGTGCCAGCAGTTCGGGACAGGGGGCGCGTGGCTACACCTTC. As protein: CASSSGQGARGYTF.

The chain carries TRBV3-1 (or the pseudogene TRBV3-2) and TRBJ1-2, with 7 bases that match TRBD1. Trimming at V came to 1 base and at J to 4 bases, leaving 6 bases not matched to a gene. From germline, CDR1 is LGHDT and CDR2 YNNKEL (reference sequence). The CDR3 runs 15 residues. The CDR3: CASSQGGGRGYGYTF. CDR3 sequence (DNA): TGTGCCAGCAGCCAAGGAGGGGGCAGGGGCTATGGCTACACCTTC.

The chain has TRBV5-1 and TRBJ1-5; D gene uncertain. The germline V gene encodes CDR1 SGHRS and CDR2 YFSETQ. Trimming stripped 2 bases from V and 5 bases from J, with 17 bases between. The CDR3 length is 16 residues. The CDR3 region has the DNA TGCGCCAGCAGCTTAGGCAGCGGAAGAGGAGATCAGCCCCAGCATTTT. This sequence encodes CASSLGSGRGDQPQHF. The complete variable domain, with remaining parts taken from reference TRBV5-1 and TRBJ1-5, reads KAGVTQTPRYLIKTRGQQVTLSCSPISGHRSVSWYQQTPGQGLQFLFEYFSETQRNKGNFPGRFSGRQFSNSRSEMNVSTLELGDSALYLCASSLGSGRGDQPQHFGDGTRLSIL.

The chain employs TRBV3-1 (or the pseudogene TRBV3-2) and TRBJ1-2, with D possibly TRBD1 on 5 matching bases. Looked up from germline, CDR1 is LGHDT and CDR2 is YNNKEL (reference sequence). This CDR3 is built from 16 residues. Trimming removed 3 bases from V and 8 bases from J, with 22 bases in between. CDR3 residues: CASSHRRGGASRGYTF. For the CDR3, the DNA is TGTGCCAGCAGCCATAGGAGGGGAGGGGCCTCGAGAGGCTACACCTTC.

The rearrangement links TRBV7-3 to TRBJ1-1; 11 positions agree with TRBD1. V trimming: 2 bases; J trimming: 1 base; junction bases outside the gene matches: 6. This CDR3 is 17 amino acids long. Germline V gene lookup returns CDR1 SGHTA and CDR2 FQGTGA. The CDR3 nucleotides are TGTGCCAGCAGCTTAGCAGGGACAGGGGGAGAGAACACTGAAGCTTTCTTT. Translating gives CASSLAGTGGENTEAFF.

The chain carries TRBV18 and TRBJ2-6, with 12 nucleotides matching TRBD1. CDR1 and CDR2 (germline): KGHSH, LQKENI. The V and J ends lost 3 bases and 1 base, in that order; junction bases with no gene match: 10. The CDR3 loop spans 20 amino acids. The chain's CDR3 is CASSPRRDRGPMSGANVLTF. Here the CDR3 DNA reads TGTGCCAGCTCACCTCGACGGGACAGGGGGCCTATGTCTGGGGCCAACGTCCTGACTTTC.